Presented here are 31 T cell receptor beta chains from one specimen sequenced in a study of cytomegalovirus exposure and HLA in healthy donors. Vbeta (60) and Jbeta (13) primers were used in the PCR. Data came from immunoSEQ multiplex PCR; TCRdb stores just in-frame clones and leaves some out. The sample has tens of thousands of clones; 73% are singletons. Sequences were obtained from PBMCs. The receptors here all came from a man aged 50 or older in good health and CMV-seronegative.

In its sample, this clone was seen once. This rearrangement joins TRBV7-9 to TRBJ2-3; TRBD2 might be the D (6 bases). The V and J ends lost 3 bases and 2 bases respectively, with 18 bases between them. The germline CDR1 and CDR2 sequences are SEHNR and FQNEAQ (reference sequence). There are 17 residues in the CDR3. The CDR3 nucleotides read TGTGCCAGCAGCTTGTCGTCTCCCGGGAGTTACACAGATACGCAGTATTTT. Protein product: CASSLSSPGSYTDTQYF.

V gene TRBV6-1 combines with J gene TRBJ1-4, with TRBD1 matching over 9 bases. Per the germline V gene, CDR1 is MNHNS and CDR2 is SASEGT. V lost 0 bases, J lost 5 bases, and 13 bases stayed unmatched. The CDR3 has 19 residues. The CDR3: CASSEARGQGFGQNEKLFF. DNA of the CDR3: TGTGCCAGCAGTGAAGCGCGGGGACAGGGCTTCGGACAAAATGAAAAACTGTTTTTT.

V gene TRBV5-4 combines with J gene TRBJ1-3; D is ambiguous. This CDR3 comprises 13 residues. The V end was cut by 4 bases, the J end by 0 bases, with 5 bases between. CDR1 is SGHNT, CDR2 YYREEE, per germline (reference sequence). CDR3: CASSESSGNTIYF. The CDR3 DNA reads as TGTGCCAGCAGCGAGAGCTCTGGAAACACCATATATTTT.

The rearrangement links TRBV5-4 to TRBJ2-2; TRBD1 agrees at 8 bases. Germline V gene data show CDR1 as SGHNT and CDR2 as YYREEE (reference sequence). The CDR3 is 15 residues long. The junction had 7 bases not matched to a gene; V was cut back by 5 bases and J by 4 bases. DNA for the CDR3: TGTGCCAGCAGAGAGTTCAGGGGGCGCACCGGGGAGCTGTTTTTT. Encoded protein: CASREFRGRTGELFF. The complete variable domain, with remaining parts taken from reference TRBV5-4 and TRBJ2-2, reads ETGVTQSPTHLIKTRGQQVTLRCSSQSGHNTVSWYQQALGQGPQFIFQYYREEENGRGNFPPRFSGLQFPNYSSELNVNALELDDSALYLCASREFRGRTGELFFGEGSRLTVL.

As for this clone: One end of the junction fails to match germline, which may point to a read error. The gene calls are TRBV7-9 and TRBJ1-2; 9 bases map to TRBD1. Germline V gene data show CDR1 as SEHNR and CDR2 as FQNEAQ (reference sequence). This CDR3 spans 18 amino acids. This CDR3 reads CSSSSTAGGQGQNYGYTF. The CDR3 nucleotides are TGTTCCAGCAGCTCAACGGCGGGGGGACAGGGACAAAACTATGGCTACACCTTC.

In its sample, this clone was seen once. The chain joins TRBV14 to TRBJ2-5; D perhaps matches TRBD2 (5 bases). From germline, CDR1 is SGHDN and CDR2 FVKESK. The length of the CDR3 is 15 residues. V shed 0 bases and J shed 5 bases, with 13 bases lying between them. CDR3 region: CASSQDFGGFETQYF. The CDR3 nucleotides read TGTGCCAGCAGCCAAGATTTCGGCGGGTTCGAGACCCAGTACTTC.

The CDR3 nucleotides are TGTGCCGGGGGGGAGTACAGCTACGAGCAGTACTTC. This gives the protein CAGGEYSYEQYF. The chain links TRBV6-1 to TRBJ2-7; TRBD2 agrees at 7 bases. This CDR3 region has 12 residues. CDR1 and CDR2 (germline): MNHNS, SASEGT. Trimming took 11 bases from V and 3 from J; bases not matched to a gene: 7.

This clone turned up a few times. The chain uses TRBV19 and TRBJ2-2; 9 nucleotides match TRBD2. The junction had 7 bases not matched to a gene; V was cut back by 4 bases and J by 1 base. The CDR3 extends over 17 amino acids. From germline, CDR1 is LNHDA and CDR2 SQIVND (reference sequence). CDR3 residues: CASSSPELAGNTGELFF. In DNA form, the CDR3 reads TGTGCCAGTAGTAGCCCGGAACTAGCGGGGAACACCGGGGAGCTGTTTTTT.

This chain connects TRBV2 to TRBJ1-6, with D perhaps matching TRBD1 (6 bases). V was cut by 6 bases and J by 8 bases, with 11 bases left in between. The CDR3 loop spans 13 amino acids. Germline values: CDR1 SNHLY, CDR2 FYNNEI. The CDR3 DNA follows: TGTGCCAGCAGATTCGCAGGGGATTCACCCCTCCACTTT. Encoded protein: CASRFAGDSPLHF.

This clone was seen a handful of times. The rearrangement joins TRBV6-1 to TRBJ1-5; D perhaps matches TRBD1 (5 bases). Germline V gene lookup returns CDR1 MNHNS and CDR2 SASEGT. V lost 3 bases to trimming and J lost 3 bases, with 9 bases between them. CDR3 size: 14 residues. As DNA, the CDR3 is TGTGCCAGCAGTGAGGCAGGGAACAATCAGCCCCAGCATTTT. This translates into CASSEAGNNQPQHF.

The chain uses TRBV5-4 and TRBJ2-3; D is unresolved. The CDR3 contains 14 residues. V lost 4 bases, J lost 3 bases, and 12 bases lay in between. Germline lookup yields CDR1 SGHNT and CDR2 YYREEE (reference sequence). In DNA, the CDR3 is TGTGCCAGCAGCCCGGTAGGCAGGACAGATACGCAGTATTTT. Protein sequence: CASSPVGRTDTQYF.

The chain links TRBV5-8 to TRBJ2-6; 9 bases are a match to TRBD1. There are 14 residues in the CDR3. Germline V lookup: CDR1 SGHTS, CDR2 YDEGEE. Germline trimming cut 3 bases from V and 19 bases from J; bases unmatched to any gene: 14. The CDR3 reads CASSSPSASTGGTF. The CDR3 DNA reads TGTGCCAGCAGCTCTCCCTCCGCCTCGACAGGGGGAACTTTC.

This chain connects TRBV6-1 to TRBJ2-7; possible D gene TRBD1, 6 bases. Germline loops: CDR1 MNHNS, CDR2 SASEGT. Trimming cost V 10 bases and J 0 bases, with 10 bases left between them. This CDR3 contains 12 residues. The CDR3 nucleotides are TGTGCCACCAGGGACAACTCCTACGAGCAGTACTTC. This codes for CATRDNSYEQYF.

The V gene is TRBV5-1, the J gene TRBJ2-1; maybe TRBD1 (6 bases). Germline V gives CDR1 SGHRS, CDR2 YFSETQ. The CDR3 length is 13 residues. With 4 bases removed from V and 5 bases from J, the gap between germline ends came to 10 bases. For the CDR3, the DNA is TGCGCCAGCAGCGAACAGGGTGACAATGAGCAGTTCTTC. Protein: CASSEQGDNEQFF.

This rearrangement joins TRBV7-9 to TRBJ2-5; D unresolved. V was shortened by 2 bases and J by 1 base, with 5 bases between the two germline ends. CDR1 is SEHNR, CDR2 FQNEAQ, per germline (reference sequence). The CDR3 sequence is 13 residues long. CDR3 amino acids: CASSLPGQETQYF. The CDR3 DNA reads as TGTGCCAGCAGCTTACCAGGCCAAGAGACCCAGTACTTC. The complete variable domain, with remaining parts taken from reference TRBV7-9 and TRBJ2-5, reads DTGVSQNPRHKITKRGQNVTFRCDPISEHNRLYWYRQTLGQGPEFLTYFQNEAQLEKSRLLSDRFSAERPKGSFSTLEIQRTEQGDSAMYLCASSLPGQETQYFGPGTRLLVL.

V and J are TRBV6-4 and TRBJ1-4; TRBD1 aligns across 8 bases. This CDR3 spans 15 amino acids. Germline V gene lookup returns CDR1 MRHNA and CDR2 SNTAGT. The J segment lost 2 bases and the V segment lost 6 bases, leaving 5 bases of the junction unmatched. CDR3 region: CASSQTGVTNEKLFF. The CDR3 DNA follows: TGTGCCAGCAGCCAGACAGGGGTCACTAATGAAAAACTGTTTTTT.

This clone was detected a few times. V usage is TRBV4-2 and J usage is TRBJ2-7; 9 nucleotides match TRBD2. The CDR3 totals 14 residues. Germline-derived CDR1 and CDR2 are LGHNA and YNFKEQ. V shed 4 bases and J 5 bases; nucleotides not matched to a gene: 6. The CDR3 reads CASSPAGGRDEQYF. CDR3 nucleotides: TGTGCCAGCAGCCCAGCGGGGGGCAGGGACGAGCAGTACTTC.

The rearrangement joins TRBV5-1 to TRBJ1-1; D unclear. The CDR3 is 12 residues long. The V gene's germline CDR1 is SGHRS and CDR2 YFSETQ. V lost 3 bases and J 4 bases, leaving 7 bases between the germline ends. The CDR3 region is CASSSGGTEAFF. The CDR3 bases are TGCGCCAGCAGCTCAGGTGGCACTGAAGCTTTCTTT.

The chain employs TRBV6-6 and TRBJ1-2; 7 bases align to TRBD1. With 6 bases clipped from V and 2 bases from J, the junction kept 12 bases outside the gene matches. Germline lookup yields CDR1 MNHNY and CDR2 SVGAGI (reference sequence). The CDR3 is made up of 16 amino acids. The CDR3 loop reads CASRRSPGQLNYGYTF. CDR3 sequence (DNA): TGTGCCAGCAGGAGATCGCCGGGACAGCTAAACTATGGCTACACCTTC.

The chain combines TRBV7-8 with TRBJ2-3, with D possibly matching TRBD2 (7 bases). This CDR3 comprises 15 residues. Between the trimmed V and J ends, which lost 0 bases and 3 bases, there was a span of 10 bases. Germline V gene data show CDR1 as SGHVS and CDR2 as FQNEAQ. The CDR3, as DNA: TGTGCCAGCAGCTTAGCGGGGGGGCCAACAGATACGCAGTATTTT. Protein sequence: CASSLAGGPTDTQYF.

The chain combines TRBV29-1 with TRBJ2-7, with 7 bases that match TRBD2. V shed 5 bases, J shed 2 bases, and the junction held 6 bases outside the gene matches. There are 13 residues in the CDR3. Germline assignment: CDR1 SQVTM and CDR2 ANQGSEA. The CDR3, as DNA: TGCAGCGTTTGCCAGGGAGGGACCTACGAGCAGTACTTC. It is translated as CSVCQGGTYEQYF.

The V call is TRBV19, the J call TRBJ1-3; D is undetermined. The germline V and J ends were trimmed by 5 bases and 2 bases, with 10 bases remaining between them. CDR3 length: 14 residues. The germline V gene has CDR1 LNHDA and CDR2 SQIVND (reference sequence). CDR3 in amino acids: CASSPLGAGNTIYF. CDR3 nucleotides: TGTGCCAGTAGTCCTCTGGGAGCTGGAAACACCATATATTTT.

In DNA form, the CDR3 reads TGTGCCAGCAGTTTATCGGGCCGGGGCGGGGATGAAAAACTGTTTTTT. Its translation is CASSLSGRGGDEKLFF. The chain is built from TRBV27 and TRBJ1-4, with D perhaps TRBD1 (5 bases). The V gene lost 0 bases and the J gene lost 6 bases, with 14 bases spanning the gap. The germline V gene has CDR1 MNHEY and CDR2 SMNVEV (reference sequence). The CDR3 has 16 residues.

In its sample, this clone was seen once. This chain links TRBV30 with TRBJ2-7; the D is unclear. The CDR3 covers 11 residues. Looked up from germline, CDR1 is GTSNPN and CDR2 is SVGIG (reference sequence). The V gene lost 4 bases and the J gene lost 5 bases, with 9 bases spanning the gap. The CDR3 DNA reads TGTGCCTGGATGAATCGGGACGAGCAGTACTTC. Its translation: CAWMNRDEQYF.

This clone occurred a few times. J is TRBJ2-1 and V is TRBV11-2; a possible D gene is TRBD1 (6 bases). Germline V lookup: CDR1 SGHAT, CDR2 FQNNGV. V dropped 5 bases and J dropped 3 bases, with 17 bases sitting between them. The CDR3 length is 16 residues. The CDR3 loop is CASSPVRGLGYNEQFF. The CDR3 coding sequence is TGTGCCAGCAGCCCAGTCAGGGGTCTAGGCTACAATGAGCAGTTCTTC.

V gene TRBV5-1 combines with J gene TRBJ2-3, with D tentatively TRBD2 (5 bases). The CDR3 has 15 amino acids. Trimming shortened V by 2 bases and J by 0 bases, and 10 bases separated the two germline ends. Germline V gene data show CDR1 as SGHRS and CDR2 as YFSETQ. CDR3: CASSFGNPSTDTQYF. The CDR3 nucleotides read TGCGCCAGCAGCTTCGGGAATCCTAGCACAGATACGCAGTATTTT.

The CDR3 DNA sequence: TGTGCCAGCAGCGTAGCGGGGGGGTCGAACACCGGGGAGCTGTTTTTT. Translating it yields CASSVAGGSNTGELFF. The chain links TRBV9 to TRBJ2-2; 8 bases are a match to TRBD2. CDR3 size: 16 residues. V was pared by 0 bases and J by 0 bases, with 1 base of the junction left unmatched. Germline lookup yields CDR1 SGDLS and CDR2 YYNGEE.

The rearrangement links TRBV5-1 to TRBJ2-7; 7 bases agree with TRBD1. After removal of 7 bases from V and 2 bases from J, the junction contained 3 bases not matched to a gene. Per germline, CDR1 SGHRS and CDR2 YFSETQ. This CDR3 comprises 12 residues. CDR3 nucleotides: TGCGCCAGCGGGCAGGGGGCCTACGAGCAGTACTTC. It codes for CASGQGAYEQYF.

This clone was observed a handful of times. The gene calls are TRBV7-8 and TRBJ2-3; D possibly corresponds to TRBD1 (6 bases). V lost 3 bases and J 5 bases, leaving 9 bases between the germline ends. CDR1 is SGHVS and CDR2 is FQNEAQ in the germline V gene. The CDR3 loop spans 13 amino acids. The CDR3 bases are TGTGCCAGCAGCTTCCTACAGGGAGATACGCAGTATTTT. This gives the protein CASSFLQGDTQYF.

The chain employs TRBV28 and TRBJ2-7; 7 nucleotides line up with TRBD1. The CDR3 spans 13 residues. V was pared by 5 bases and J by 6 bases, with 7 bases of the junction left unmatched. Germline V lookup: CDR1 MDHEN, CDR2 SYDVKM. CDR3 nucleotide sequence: TGTGCCAGCAGTCCTCCGGGACAGCGCGAGCAGTACTTC. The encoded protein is CASSPPGQREQYF.

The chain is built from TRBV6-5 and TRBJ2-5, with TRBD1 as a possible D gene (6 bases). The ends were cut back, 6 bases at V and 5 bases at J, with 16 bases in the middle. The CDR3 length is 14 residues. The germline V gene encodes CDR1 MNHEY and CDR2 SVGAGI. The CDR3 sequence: CASRTGQGSETQYF. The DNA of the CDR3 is TGTGCCAGCAGAACCGGCCAGGGGTCGGAGACCCAGTACTTC.